This T cell receptor (beta chain) was captured by sequencing in a study of shared clonotypes between healthy human individuals. Study information: Each donor had three CD4 naive, three CD4 memory, two CD8 naive and one CD8 memory plate.

The sample holds many counts of this clone. The same CDR3 arises from other DNA sequences in this sample as well. In replicate PCRs of sorted subsets, about 200 ng DNA, roughly 27,000 T cell genomes, was used. TCRdb keeps only in-frame clones here, not all; method: immunoSEQ multiplex PCR. The table lists around 750,000 clones, roughly 70% of them singletons. CDR3 length: 11 amino acids. Germline loops: CDR1 DFQATT, CDR2 SNEGSKA (reference sequence). Trimming shortened V by 5 bases and J by 2 bases, and 5 bases separated the two germline ends. The chain has TRBV20-1 and TRBJ2-3; D call uncertain. This TCR derives from a woman between 25 and 40 years old in good health. The specimen sequenced was memory CD4+ T cells sorted from blood. Subset described: CD45RA-negative fraction. The CDR3 region is CSARSTDTQYF. For the CDR3, the DNA is TGCAGTGCTCGGTCCACAGATACGCAGTATTTT.